This T cell receptor (beta chain) was sequenced for a study of T cells in tumors and immune-related adverse events. After removal of 6 bases from V and 5 bases from J, the junction contained 9 bases not matched to a gene. The CDR3 has 14 amino acids. Germline assignment: CDR1 MNHEY and CDR2 SVGAGI. The table came from immunoSEQ multiplex PCR; TCRdb's copy has only in-frame clones and leaves some out. Counted here are fewer than 10,000 clones, 94% occurring once; the ten biggest clones make up less than 2.5%. The V and J genes are TRBV6-5 and TRBJ2-7; 8 nucleotides match TRBD1. The starting material was lymph node tissue, obtained from a patient treated with anti-PD-1 therapy. The origin of this receptor is a female donor with metastatic renal cell carcinoma. CDR3 bases: TGTGCCAGCAGCAGAGGGACAGGCACCCACGAGCAGTACTTC. Its protein is CASSRGTGTHEQYF.